This T cell receptor (beta chain) comes out of a study of cytomegalovirus exposure and HLA in healthy donors. Looking at the study overall: The approximately 110 validation repertoires and the approximately 700 first-cohort repertoires shared a platform, a later analysis reported.

This CDR3 is 14 amino acids long. The V and J ends lost 4 bases and 2 bases respectively, with 12 bases between them. From germline, CDR1 is SGHNT and CDR2 YYREEE (reference sequence). Data came from immunoSEQ multiplex PCR; TCRdb stores just in-frame clones and leaves some out. The table shows some 130,000 clones, with about 91% occurring only once. Study observations and caveats: Most TCRs appeared rarely, but some public TCRs recurred in many donors. There were over 150 TCR beta chains listed as cytomegalovirus-associated. A subsequent analysis found that TCR clusters from the first cohort also tended to co-occur in the 110 or so validation repertoires, with 90% to 95% of cluster scores above 0.

A note on this clone: Its target is unknown.

J is TRBJ1-1 and V is TRBV5-4; TRBD1 is a possible D gene (5 bases). This clonotype originated in a young woman in good health and CMV-seronegative. The sample was PBMCs. The CDR3 protein is CASSAGRGNTEAFF. The CDR3 DNA reads as TGTGCCAGCAGCGCGGGACGGGGCAACACTGAAGCTTTCTTT.